This T cell receptor beta chain was sequenced in a study of blood T cells in healthy people across ages. Each donor was a healthy Caucasian individual from Russia, aged roughly 6 to 100. Each donor supplied roughly 9 milliliters of peripheral blood. Isolated PBMCs totaled at least 7 million in each sample. The second PCR ran about 6 to 11 cycles with a sample-barcoded 5' primer and J-beta primers. One entry per CDR3 protein results from TCRdb running MiXCR on the 5' RACE reads. The sample records 850,000 to 1,000,000 distinct CDR3 sequences, 45% to 50% being singletons. This CDR3 has 16 residues. Looked up from germline, CDR1 is MNHEY and CDR2 is SVGEGT. Trimming stripped 2 bases from V and 0 bases from J, with 11 bases between. This clonotype was seen a handful of times.

Sample: blood. This receptor was taken from a man in his thirties or forties in good health. This chain joins TRBV6-2 or TRBV6-3 and TRBJ2-1, with unresolved D. As DNA, the CDR3 is TGTGCCAGCAGTTACGATGGCAGCAGCTCCTACAATGAGCAGTTCTTC. It encodes CASSYDGSSSYNEQFF.